Each of the 4 T cell receptor beta chains below was sequenced from the same sample in a study of blood T cells in healthy people across ages. A second PCR of about 7 to 12 cycles used a sample-barcoded 5' primer and a J-beta primer mix. TCRdb passed the 5' RACE reads through MiXCR, listing each CDR3 protein once. The table lists around 800,000 distinct CDR3 sequences, about 45% of them singletons, with around 18% in the top ten. Material for sequencing was blood. The receptors were gathered from an elderly man in good health.

This clonotype was seen more than once but under ten times. The V gene is TRBV6-5, the J gene TRBJ1-5; 7 nucleotides line up with TRBD1. CDR1 is MNHEY, CDR2 SVGAGI, per germline. J was trimmed by 4 bases and V by 6 bases; bases with no gene match: 9. The CDR3 consists of 15 residues. The CDR3 is CASSRGGQANQPQHF. As DNA, the CDR3 is TGTGCCAGCAGCCGAGGTGGACAGGCTAATCAGCCCCAGCATTTT.

The chain recombines TRBV29-1 with TRBJ1-2; D may be TRBD1 (5 bases). V lost 0 bases, J lost 4 bases, and 12 bases lay in between. The germline CDR1 and CDR2 sequences are SQVTM and ANQGSEA. This CDR3 is built from 14 residues. The CDR3 DNA follows: TGCAGCGTTGAAGACGAGGGGAAGGGCTATGGCTACACCTTC. This sequence encodes CSVEDEGKGYGYTF.

The chain carries TRBV7-2 and TRBJ2-2; 7 bases align to TRBD1. Per germline, CDR1 SGHTA and CDR2 FQGNSA. V trimming: 7 bases; J trimming: 4 bases; junction bases outside the gene matches: 9. The CDR3 contains 15 residues. CDR3 DNA: TGTGCCAGCACAAAACAGGGGTCGGGCACCGGGGAGCTGTTTTTT. Translated, it gives CASTKQGSGTGELFF. The whole variable domain, filled in from reference TRBV7-2 and TRBJ2-2, reads GAGVSQSPSNKVTEKGKDVELRCDPISGHTALYWYRQSLGQGLEFLIYFQGNSAPDKSGLPSDRFSAERTGGSVSTLTIQRTQQEDSAVYLCASTKQGSGTGELFFGEGSRLTVL.

This clonotype has just a few counts. This chain uses TRBV5-6 with TRBJ2-1; a weak D match, TRBD2 (6 bases). The CDR3 runs to 17 residues. Germline V lookup: CDR1 SGHDT, CDR2 YYEEEE. Trimming removed 4 bases at V and 9 bases at J, with 26 bases between. This chain's CDR3 is CASSKWGLQASHGEQFF. The CDR3 DNA follows: TGTGCCAGCAGCAAGTGGGGACTCCAAGCATCACACGGTGAGCAGTTCTTC. Variable domain in full (rest from reference TRBV5-6 and TRBJ2-1): DAGVTQSPTHLIKTRGQQVTLRCSPKSGHDTVSWYQQALGQGPQFIFQYYEEEERQRGNFPDRFSGHQFPNYSSELNVNALLLGDSALYLCASSKWGLQASHGEQFFGPGTRLTVL.